This TCR beta chain is drawn from a study of blood T cells in healthy people across ages. This CDR3 region has 15 residues. J lost 2 bases, V lost 6 bases, and 7 bases had no gene match. Germline V gene sequence: CDR1 MNHEY, CDR2 SVGAGI. Combining a sample-barcoded 5' primer with a J-beta primer mix, a second PCR ran for roughly 7 to 12 cycles. TCRdb re-called the 5' RACE reads with MiXCR, one entry per CDR3 protein. The sample lists about 1.4 million distinct CDR3 sequences, 55% to 75% occurring once. The V gene is TRBV6-5, the J gene TRBJ2-3, with 8 bases lining up with TRBD2. Sequences were obtained from blood. This clonotype originated in a man aged 18 to 30 in good health. This CDR3 is CASRTSGGFTDTQYF. Written as DNA, the CDR3 is TGTGCCAGCAGGACCAGCGGGGGATTCACAGATACGCAGTATTTT.